This T cell receptor (beta chain) was profiled in a study of PD-L1 blockade in urothelial cancer. From germline, CDR1 is LNHDA and CDR2 SQIVND (reference sequence). The J segment lost 5 bases and the V segment lost 10 bases, leaving 8 bases of the junction unmatched. This CDR3 spans 13 amino acids. Time point meaning: pretreatment peripheral blood. Sample contribution per patient ranged from 1 to 8, covering pretreatment and on-treatment. The method was immunoSEQ multiplex PCR; TCRdb's version includes in-frame clones alone and lacks a portion of them. Of about 52,000 clones listed, roughly 80% are singletons.

The rearrangement links TRBV19 to TRBJ1-5, with 7 bases identical to TRBD1. This specimen consisted of PBMCs, obtained around atezolizumab (anti-PD-L1) treatment. The TCR originated in a man between 65 and 85 years old with urothelial cancer. The CDR3 region is CATSGQNYQPQHF. CDR3 DNA sequence: TGTGCCACCTCGGGACAGAACTATCAGCCCCAGCATTTT.